This TCR beta chain originates from a study of T-cell memory formation after mild COVID-19. V was trimmed by 1 base and J by 5 bases, leaving 9 bases between them. Germline V gene sequence: CDR1 LGHNA, CDR2 YSLEER. The CDR3 sequence is 14 residues long. TCRdb reprocessed the 5' RACE reads via MiXCR and lists one record per CDR3 protein. Of 300,000 to 350,000 distinct CDR3 sequences in the sample, roughly 13% were seen once. Specimen: PBMCs or a T cell subset sorted from them (not recorded which). The chain joins TRBV4-3 to TRBJ2-1, with no clear D. The clonotype originates from a man younger than 35 who had mild COVID-19 (a few samples of this study predate the infection). Cell type and time point are not known. CDR3 DNA sequence: TGCGCCAGCAGCCAAGTCGGCAGCCACAATGAGCAGTTCTTC. Its protein is CASSQVGSHNEQFF.